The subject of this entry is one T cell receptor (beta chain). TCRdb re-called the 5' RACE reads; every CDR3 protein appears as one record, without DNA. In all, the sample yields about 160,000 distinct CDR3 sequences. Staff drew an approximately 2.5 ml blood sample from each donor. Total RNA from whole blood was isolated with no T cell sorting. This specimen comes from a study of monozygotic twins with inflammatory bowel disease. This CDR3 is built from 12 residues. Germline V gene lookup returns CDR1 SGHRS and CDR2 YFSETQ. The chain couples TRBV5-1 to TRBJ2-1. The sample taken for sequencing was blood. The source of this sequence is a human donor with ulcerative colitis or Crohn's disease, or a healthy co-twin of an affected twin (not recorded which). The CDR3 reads CASSLPTDEQFF.